Sequencing of this TCR beta chain was carried out in a study of cytotoxic CD8 clonotypes in ibrutinib-treated CLL. Study conclusions and caveats: Public clonotypes showed up rarely, and on treatment they shrank or held steady. Clonality increased at ibrutinib response, then returned toward baseline at progression.

Germline V gene sequence: CDR1 SGHTA, CDR2 FQGTGA. The length of the CDR3 is 15 residues. Trimming cost V 3 bases and J 0 bases, with 9 bases left between them. Genomic DNA in a quantity of about 2.1 micrograms was derived from cryopreserved PBMCs for TCR beta libraries. Concerning this clone itself: No antigen is known for it.

Target depth was 1 in 200,000 to 1 in 1 million T cells, about 10x per clonotype. Here immunoSEQ multiplex PCR was the method, and the copy in TCRdb shows in-frame clones only, minus some. The sample records about 130,000 clones, about 85% being singletons. The source of this sequence is a human donor with chronic lymphocytic leukemia. The material was PBMCs, obtained after 24 months of ibrutinib treatment. The chain recombines TRBV7-3 with TRBJ1-3, with D unresolved. The CDR3 loop is CASSLGYDSGNTIYF. In DNA form, the CDR3 reads TGTGCCAGCAGCTTGGGGTACGACTCTGGAAACACCATATATTTT.